This T cell receptor (beta chain) was sequenced in a study of blood T cell repertoires in COVID-19. Looking at the study overall: Spain, Italy and the United States supplied samples that represented acute and convalescent COVID-19. In each case, the material was cDNA or gDNA derived from T cells, B-cell-depleted T cells, or PBMCs.

The CDR3 contains 15 residues. The ends were cut back, 2 bases at V and 0 bases at J, with 7 bases in the middle. CDR1 KGHDR and CDR2 SFDVKD come from the germline V gene. Only in-frame clones appear in the TCRdb table, and some are missing; sequencing was by immunoSEQ multiplex PCR. The sample shows some 40,000 clones, 80% of them seen only once. Sequencing was done on a sample of peripheral blood. The chain recombines TRBV24-1 with TRBJ1-5, with D unresolved. The source of this sequence is a man aged 65 to 79 with acute or convalescent COVID-19. CDR3 sequence (DNA): TGTGCCACCAGTGATTCGTCGTATAGCAATCAGCCCCAGCATTTT. Residues: CATSDSSYSNQPQHF.